These T cell receptor beta chains were read from a single sample in a study of OX40 agonist ivuxolimab in advanced cancers. Clones were sequenced by immunoSEQ multiplex PCR, and TCRdb holds only the in-frame ones, with some missing. Of tens of thousands of clones listed, around 94% are singletons. Sequences were derived from CD4+ or CD8+ T cells sorted from blood, sampled in a trial of the OX40 agonist ivuxolimab. The receptors stem from an adult with an advanced solid tumor such as melanoma, head and neck, liver or kidney cancer. CDR3s include the opening cysteine and the closing phenylalanine or tryptophan. The D gene is left open where the match is weak. Clone size is stated in some rows and not others, as once, few, many or a class when expanded.

V	J	size	D	CDR3	DNA
TRBV4-3	TRBJ2-5	NA	NA	CASSQDSGETQYF	TGCGCCAGCAGCCAGGACAGTGGGGAGACCCAGTACTTC
TRBV4-1	TRBJ2-4	NA	NA	CASSQGEAKNIQYF	TGCGCCAGCAGCCAAGGGGAGGCCAAAAACATTCAGTACTTC
TRBV4-3	TRBJ2-4	NA	NA	CASSQKGGQNIQYF	TGCGCCAGCAGCCAAAAGGGCGGTCAGAACATTCAGTACTTC
TRBV9	TRBJ2-5	NA	NA	CASSPSMVESETQYF	TGTGCCAGCAGCCCTAGTATGGTCGAATCGGAGACCCAGTACTTC
TRBV5-1	TRBJ2-2	NA	TRBD2	CASSLGLAGTGELFF	TGCGCCAGCAGTCTGGGACTAGCAGGCACCGGGGAGCTGTTTTTT
TRBV27	TRBJ2-7	NA	NA	CASSLGTGAYEQYF	TGTGCCAGCAGTTTAGGAACTGGAGCCTACGAGCAGTACTTC
TRBV7-6	TRBJ1-1	NA	NA	CASTRGSNTEAFF	TGTGCCAGCACGAGGGGATCGAACACTGAAGCTTTCTTT
TRBV27	TRBJ2-1	NA	TRBD2	CASMDPTSGISNEQFF	TGTGCCAGCATGGACCCGACTAGCGGGATAAGCAATGAGCAGTTCTTC
TRBV4-1	TRBJ2-2	NA	NA	CASSQGQGIGELFF	TGCGCCAGCAGCCAAGGTCAGGGTATCGGGGAGCTGTTTTTT
TRBV15	TRBJ2-2	NA	TRBD1	CATSTKQGATGELFF	TGTGCCACCAGCACCAAGCAGGGGGCGACCGGGGAGCTGTTTTTT
TRBV9	TRBJ1-2	NA	NA	CASSVKGKGYGYTF	TGTGCCAGCAGCGTAAAGGGGAAAGGCTATGGCTACACCTTC
TRBV9	TRBJ2-1	NA	NA	CASSIQGGSYNEQFF	TGTGCCAGCAGCATCCAGGGGGGGTCCTACAATGAGCAGTTCTTC
TRBV4-3	TRBJ2-7	NA	TRBD1	CASSQEQGSYEQYF	TGCGCCAGCAGCCAAGAACAGGGGAGCTACGAGCAGTACTTC
TRBV7-6	TRBJ2-2	NA	TRBD1	CASSLDGTGYYTGELFF	TGTGCCAGCAGCTTAGACGGGACAGGCTATTACACCGGGGAGCTGTTTTTT
TRBV25-1	TRBJ2-2	NA	TRBD1	CASGGQGAGELFF	TGTGCCAGCGGGGGACAGGGCGCCGGGGAGCTGTTTTTT
TRBV12-5	TRBJ1-2	NA	NA	CASGLETGLGYTF	TGTGCTAGTGGTTTGGAAACAGGGCTTGGCTACACCTTC
TRBV7-6	TRBJ2-1	NA	TRBD2	CASSPGLATYNEQFF	TGTGCCAGCAGCCCGGGACTAGCGACGTACAATGAGCAGTTCTTC
TRBV6-6	TRBJ2-3	NA	NA	CASSYSEPRGDTQYF	TGTGCCAGCAGTTACAGCGAGCCACGCGGGGATACGCAGTATTTT
TRBV21-1	TRBJ2-5	NA	NA	CASTLGQGQETQYF	TGTGCCAGCACCCTAGGACAGGGCCAAGAGACCCAGTACTTC
TRBV28	TRBJ2-5	NA	NA	CASSLRSTVETQYF	TGTGCCAGCAGTTTGAGGTCCACGGTTGAGACCCAGTACTTC
TRBV19	TRBJ2-1	NA	NA	CASSHRDRYNEQFF	TGTGCCAGTAGTCACCGGGACCGGTACAATGAGCAGTTCTTC
TRBV5-1	TRBJ1-2	NA	TRBD1	CASSRITGADGYTF	TGCGCCAGCAGCCGTATAACAGGGGCAGATGGCTACACCTTC
TRBV5-4	TRBJ2-7	NA	TRBD1	CASSWTGNEQYF	TGTGCCAGCAGCTGGACAGGGAACGAGCAGTACTTC
TRBV4-1	TRBJ1-2	once	NA	CASSYRDTANYGYTF	TGCGCCAGCAGCTACCGGGACACAGCTAACTATGGCTACACCTTC
TRBV6-5	TRBJ1-4	NA	NA	CASSYSPMGTNEKLFF	TGTGCCAGCAGTTACTCCCCTATGGGGACTAATGAAAAACTGTTTTTT
TRBV28	TRBJ2-1	NA	NA	CASSFLASVGEQFF	TGTGCCAGCAGTTTTCTGGCTAGCGTTGGTGAGCAGTTCTTC
TRBV4-1	TRBJ1-1	NA	NA	CASSQGGVGTEAFF	TGCGCCAGCAGCCAAGGAGGGGTCGGGACTGAAGCTTTCTTT
TRBV29-1	TRBJ1-2	NA	NA	CSVEDPGFTNGYTF	TGCAGCGTTGAAGATCCGGGCTTTACTAATGGCTACACCTTC
TRBV19	TRBJ1-2	NA	TRBD1	CASSILPGQVGENYGYTF	TGTGCCAGTAGTATATTACCGGGACAGGTAGGGGAGAACTATGGCTACACCTTC
TRBV11-2	TRBJ2-1	NA	NA	CASSWTGPLGDEQFF	TGTGCCAGCAGCTGGACCGGGCCCCTCGGCGATGAGCAGTTCTTC
TRBV6-5	TRBJ1-1	NA	TRBD1	CASSYRTGGTSTEAFF	TGTGCCAGCAGTTACCGGACAGGGGGGACTAGCACTGAAGCTTTCTTT
TRBV9	TRBJ2-7	once	NA	CASSANDPHEQYF	TGTGCCAGCAGTGCCAATGACCCTCACGAGCAGTACTTC
TRBV28	TRBJ2-3	NA	NA	CASSPTGGTDTQYF	TGTGCCAGCAGTCCTACAGGAGGAACAGATACGCAGTATTTT